This paragraph reports one T cell receptor beta chain. This clonotype was counted ten times or more. Its cognate antigen has yet to be identified. The input lacks base qualities; no much larger clone sits a single base away. Library method: multiplex PCR. Sequencing was performed on an Illumina HiSeq 4000. To build TCR beta libraries, CDR3 regions were amplified by Arm-PCR using iRepertoire HTBI primers. PCR products were gel purified before sequencing. In the original analysis: Gene usage analysis of CDR3 amino acid clonotypes relied on the roughly 64 TRBV and 13 to 15 TRBJ segments identified across samples. Filtered high-quality paired reads were merged into contigs using COPE and FqMerger. BLAST was used to align contigs to IMGT TRBV, TRBD and TRBJ reference genes, with CDR3 defined following IMGT. Any clonotype with a frequency above 0.1% was classified as a highly expanded clone. Shannon entropy served as the measure of repertoire diversity, while the Gini coefficient captured V-J evenness. Clonotypes shared by more than one individual were considered public. TCRdb trimmed public reads at Q25 via fastp, called clones via MiXCR and kept in-frame beta chains. Rows matching on CDR3 protein sequence are summarized as one entry with the most common DNA and genes. The V and J calls were determined by TCRdb, not by the authors. This sample lists around 460,000 distinct CDR3 sequences; about 20% were detected once. Of the sample, about 12% is held by the ten largest clones.

What this sample's time point label stands for: persistent/refractory GD, antithyroid drugs over 5 years with positive TRAb. For both TCR sequencing and RNA sequencing, RNA was extracted from PBMCs using TRIzol. The diagnosis of Graves' disease was made according to American Thyroid Association guidelines. Recruitment of patients was carried out at an endocrinology department in Xi'an, China. Each patient gave 8.5 to 9.5 milliliters of peripheral blood, collected in an EDTA anticoagulant tube. Ficoll Paque Plus density gradient separation was used to isolate PBMCs, and no further T cell sorting was done. An Agilent 2100 Bioanalyzer and agarose gel were used to check RNA quality, while a NanoDrop 2000 measured RNA concentration. The data belong to a study of regulatory T cells in long-lasting Graves disease (dated by TCRdb to the early 2020s). At the level of the whole study: Persistent Graves' disease meant more than 5 years of antithyroid drug treatment with TSH receptor autoantibodies that stayed positive. This study used TCR sequencing and RNA sequencing of peripheral blood to compare persistent Graves' disease patients against newly diagnosed Graves' disease patients. The study was registered as a clinical trial and conducted in China. A total of 33 samples underwent TCR sequencing, from about 13 patients with persistent Graves' disease and about 20 patients with newly diagnosed Graves' disease. On average, persistent Graves' disease patients in the clinical cohort had been on antithyroid drugs for approximately ten years.

What the work shows at the level of the full study, not this receptor alone: Sequencing and analysis were limited to the TCR beta chain. Persistent Graves' disease patients showed lower TCR Shannon entropy and fewer highly expanded clones than newly diagnosed patients, suggesting clonal expansion. Patients with persistent disease shared more public clonotypes (fewer than 3,000) than newly diagnosed patients did (more than 900). Peripheral blood alone was examined, since thyroid tissue, which constituted the primary lesion, could not be accessed. As a limitation, the authors acknowledged that the small sample size may reduce accuracy.

The source is a female donor with Graves disease. Sequencing was performed on peripheral blood mononuclear cells (PBMCs), taken when the disease was refractory, from a patient treated with antithyroid drugs.

The sequenced DNA: TGTGCCAGCAGACGTAACCAGGGGGCGGGTGATCAGCCCCAGCATTTT. Its protein reads: CASRRNQGAGDQPQHF. The receptor chain draws on TRBV28 and TRBJ1-5; 8 of the junction bases match TRBD1. V lost 6 bases and J lost 5 bases, and the count of bases not matched to a germline gene is 12. The CDR3 has 16 amino acids, counting the end cysteine and phenylalanine. This entry keeps only the CDR3 DNA: 48 bases, framed from base 1. In the germline V gene, CDR1 corresponds to MDHEN and CDR2 to SYDVKM.